The 5 T cell receptor beta chains below were found in one sample sequenced in a study of response to subunit inactivated influenza vaccine (dated by TCRdb to 2016 to 2018). Libraries were built with RT-PCR. The data were produced on an Illumina HiSeq 2500. The public reads were reprocessed in TCRdb via fastp at Q25 and MiXCR, keeping in-frame beta chains. Merged by CDR3 protein, the rows form single entries marked with the most common genes and DNA. Here the sample has just under 550,000 distinct CDR3 sequences; approximately 24% occur a single time. The ten top clones hold 2.5% to 3.5% of the sample. These same data were also listed under a study on T cells expressing NK-cell markers. Per that second paper: TCR beta cDNA libraries were prepared using 5'RACE template switching, which introduced a universal primer site and unique molecular identifiers.

Sequenced material: CD4+ T cells sorted from PBMCs, taken about 11 days after vaccination. The receptor source for this set is a man between 50 and 59 years old who received an inactivated influenza vaccine. Donor details come from another sample of the same person, matched by shared clones.

This clonotype was recorded a few times. The rearrangement joins TRBV7-6 to TRBJ2-1; D possibly matches TRBD1 or TRBD2 (5 bases each). Between the trimmed V and J ends, which lost 1 base and 9 bases, there was a span of 10 bases. This CDR3 region has 13 residues. CDR1 is SGHVS and CDR2 is FNYEAQ in the germline V gene. In DNA, the CDR3 is TGTGCCAGCAGCTTAGTCGGGGCGGGTGAGCAGTTCTTC. Translated, it gives CASSLVGAGEQFF.

The chain's CDR3 is CASSQGTDRGSSYEQYF. CDR3 bases: TGTGCCAGCAGCCAAGGGACGGACAGGGGGAGCTCCTACGAGCAGTACTTC. The chain is built from TRBV4-2 and TRBJ2-7; TRBD1 aligns across 10 bases. CDR1 is LGHNA and CDR2 is YNFKEQ in the germline V gene. The CDR3 consists of 17 residues. J was trimmed by 0 bases and V by 1 base; bases with no gene match: 6.

This clonotype was detected a few times. The chain combines TRBV28 with TRBJ2-1, with D unclear. The V end lost 7 bases, the J end lost 0 bases, and 13 bases lay between the germline ends. This CDR3 contains 15 residues. The germline CDR1 and CDR2 sequences are MDHEN and SYDVKM. CDR3 residues: CASTPYWSSYNEQFF. In DNA, the CDR3 is TGTGCCAGCACCCCGTACTGGAGCTCCTACAATGAGCAGTTCTTC.

The chain couples TRBV6-1 to TRBJ2-7; D possibly matches TRBD1 or TRBD2 (5 bases each). In germline, CDR1 is MNHNS, CDR2 SASEGT. The CDR3 has 15 residues. V was shortened by 2 bases and J by 1 base, with 12 bases between the two germline ends. The CDR3 region is CASSEFGGVSYEQYF. The CDR3, as DNA: TGTGCCAGCAGTGAATTTGGGGGAGTTTCCTACGAGCAGTACTTC.

The sample holds many counts of this clonotype. In DNA, the CDR3 is TGTGCCAGCAGTAAGACAGGCTGGGGCGTCCTGACTTTC. Translating it yields CASSKTGWGVLTF. The V and J genes are TRBV6-1 and TRBJ2-6; D possibly corresponds to TRBD1 (6 bases). The CDR3 totals 13 residues. V lost 5 bases, J lost 12 bases, and 14 bases lay in between. CDR1 is MNHNS, CDR2 SASEGT, per germline.